This entry lists 6 T cell receptor beta chains sequenced from one sample in a study of OX40 agonist ivuxolimab in advanced cancers. Sequencing used immunoSEQ multiplex PCR; TCRdb keeps in-frame clones, though not all of them. Among around 63,000 clones listed, about four fifths were seen once. The material sequenced was CD4+ or CD8+ T cells sorted from blood, taken in a trial of the OX40 agonist ivuxolimab. The receptors originated from an adult with an advanced solid tumor such as melanoma, head and neck, liver or kidney cancer.

This clone was recorded a few times. The V gene is TRBV14, the J gene TRBJ2-2; no firm D call. The germline V gene encodes CDR1 SGHDN and CDR2 FVKESK. The CDR3 runs to 13 residues. V lost 4 bases, J lost 7 bases, and 10 bases lay in between. CDR3 coding DNA: TGTGCCAGCAGCCGAGTAGATAACGGGGAGCTGTTTTTT. It is translated as CASSRVDNGELFF.

The chain carries TRBV27 and TRBJ2-1, with D perhaps matching TRBD1 (6 bases). V was shortened by 6 bases and J by 3 bases, with 27 bases between the two germline ends. Germline CDR1 and CDR2: MNHEY and SMNVEV (reference sequence). This CDR3 spans 19 amino acids. The CDR3, as DNA: TGTGCCAGCAGCTACCTTAAGACAGGTTCCCCTTCCATCTACAATGAGCAGTTCTTC. Amino acids: CASSYLKTGSPSIYNEQFF.

The gene calls are TRBV7-9 and TRBJ1-2; D possibly corresponds to TRBD1 (5 bases). Deletions cut 4 bases from V and 5 bases from J, with 14 bases between. This CDR3 has 14 residues. Looked up from germline, CDR1 is SEHNR and CDR2 is FQNEAQ (reference sequence). In DNA, the CDR3 is TGTGCCAGCAGCTGGGACCTGGTCGTGTATGGCTACACCTTC. It translates to CASSWDLVVYGYTF.

This clone has a handful of counts. The chain is built from TRBV5-5 and TRBJ1-1, with D perhaps TRBD1 (5 bases). V lost 5 bases to trimming and J lost 4 bases, with 15 bases between them. CDR1 and CDR2 from the germline V gene are SGHKS and YYEKEE (reference sequence). This CDR3 has 14 amino acids. The CDR3 loop is CASSVGLGGTEAFF. The CDR3 DNA reads as TGTGCCAGCAGTGTGGGACTCGGGGGCACTGAAGCTTTCTTT.

This clone was observed once. The rearrangement uses TRBV12-5 and TRBJ2-5, with 9 bases identical to TRBD1. The germline V gene encodes CDR1 LGHNT and CDR2 FRNRAP. The ends lost 3 bases at V and 1 base at J; junction bases unmatched: 9. The CDR3 is 17 residues long. The chain's CDR3 is CASGFMRTGAFQETQYF. In nucleotides, the CDR3 is TGTGCTAGTGGTTTTATGCGGACAGGGGCCTTCCAAGAGACCCAGTACTTC.

DNA of the CDR3: TGCAGTGCTAGAACCGGCGGTACGCAGTATTTT. As protein: CSARTGGTQYF. The chain employs TRBV20-1 and TRBJ2-3; no clear D gene. Germline V gene sequence: CDR1 DFQATT, CDR2 SNEGSKA (reference sequence). Trimming removed 2 bases from V and 8 bases from J, with 8 bases in between. CDR3 size: 11 residues.